The 24 T cell receptor beta chains given below trace back to one sample, sequenced in a study of CD8+ T cells in alopecia areata (dated by TCRdb to 2016 to 2018). Library preparation used the immunoSEQ multiplex PCR assay. RNA was extracted from all samples and reverse transcribed into cDNA as template for TCR sequencing. Entries here come from immuneACCESS through TCRdb and include only in-frame sequences with V and J called. Some clones fail to appear in such tables; in the studies checked, an unresolved V gene covers under half of the shortfall, and the cause of the remainder is unknown. Here the sample has fewer than 250,000 clones; about three fifths occur a single time. Around 4.2% of the sample is held by the ten biggest clonotypes. The intended sense of this specimen's time point label: less than five weeks on oral tofacitinib. What this sample's treatment or condition label stands for: oral pan-JAK inhibitor, 5-10 mg twice daily.

The sample here was CD4+ T cells sorted from blood, taken at week 4, from a patient treated with tofacitinib. The source is a human donor with alopecia areata.

This clone has only one observation. Other DNA sequences of this sample code for an identical CDR3. This chain uses TRBV29-1 with TRBJ1-1, with D perhaps matching TRBD1 (5 bases). CDR1 and CDR2 (germline): SQVTM, ANQGSEA. CDR3 size: 12 residues. The V end lost 3 bases, the J end lost 1 base, and 6 bases lay between the germline ends. CDR3 nucleotide sequence: TGCAGCGTTGACGGGGCGAACACTGAAGCTTTCTTT. It specifies CSVDGANTEAFF.

V is TRBV28 and J is TRBJ2-5; D call uncertain. CDR3 length equals 10 residues. Trimming removed 6 bases at V and 1 base at J, with 0 bases between. CDR1 is MDHEN and CDR2 is SYDVKM in the germline V gene. CDR3 DNA: TGTGCCAGCAGCCAAGAGACCCAGTACTTC. Protein: CASSQETQYF. The full variable domain, rest sourced from reference TRBV28 and TRBJ2-5, is DVKVTQSSRYLVKRTGEKVFLECVQDMDHENMFWYRQDPGLGLRLIYFSYDVKMKEKGDIPEGYSVSREKKERFSLILESASTNQTSMYLCASSQETQYFGPGTRLLVL.

The chain employs TRBV6-1 and TRBJ1-5, with a possible D match to TRBD1 (6 bases). CDR1 and CDR2 (germline): MNHNS, SASEGT. The CDR3 length is 13 residues. Trimming cost V 5 bases and J 9 bases, with 14 bases left between them. The CDR3 DNA is TGTGCCAGCAGTCTCAGGGGCGAGGGGCCCCAGCATTTT. Its protein product is CASSLRGEGPQHF.

The rearrangement uses TRBV27 and TRBJ1-6; D is unclear. The CDR3 is made up of 13 amino acids. Germline lookup yields CDR1 MNHEY and CDR2 SMNVEV (reference sequence). Trimming left V 6 bases short and J 9 bases short, with 12 bases between. This CDR3 is CASRLGVSSPLHF. The CDR3 region has the DNA TGTGCCAGCAGATTGGGAGTGTCTTCACCCCTCCACTTT.

This chain uses TRBV2 with TRBJ2-3; the D is unclear. Germline V lookup: CDR1 SNHLY, CDR2 FYNNEI. Trimming removed 8 bases at V and 7 bases at J, with 16 bases between. The CDR3 spans 13 residues. The CDR3 sequence: CASARAPVYTQYF. In DNA, the CDR3 is TGTGCCAGCGCTCGGGCCCCTGTCTATACGCAGTATTTT.

The genes are TRBV4-2 and TRBJ1-4, with D tentatively TRBD1 (5 bases). The CDR3 has 16 amino acids. From germline, CDR1 is LGHNA and CDR2 YNFKEQ. V lost 4 bases to trimming and J lost 5 bases, with 17 bases between them. The CDR3 protein is CASSPASDRENEKLFF. DNA for the CDR3: TGTGCCAGCAGCCCAGCCTCAGACAGAGAAAATGAAAAACTGTTTTTT.

This clone was counted a few times. The rearrangement links TRBV7-9 to TRBJ2-7; D not resolved. Looked up from germline, CDR1 is SEHNR and CDR2 is FQNEAQ (reference sequence). V was clipped by 0 bases and J by 7 bases, with 4 bases between them. The CDR3 totals 11 residues. CDR3 nucleotide sequence: TGTGCCAGCAGCTTAGCGCGTGAGCAGTACTTC. Translated, it gives CASSLAREQYF. Using reference TRBV7-9 and TRBJ2-7 for the parts outside the CDR3, the full variable domain is DTGVSQNPRHKITKRGQNVTFRCDPISEHNRLYWYRQTLGQGPEFLTYFQNEAQLEKSRLLSDRFSAERPKGSFSTLEIQRTEQGDSAMYLCASSLAREQYFGPGTRLTVT.

J is TRBJ1-2 and V is TRBV23-1; 8 nucleotides align to TRBD1. TRBV23-1 is identified as an open reading frame with a role that is uncertain. This CDR3 spans 14 amino acids. Trimming took 3 bases from V and 5 from J; bases not matched to a gene: 5. The chain's CDR3 is CASSHRDRYYGYTF. The DNA of the CDR3 is TGCGCCAGCAGTCATCGGGACAGGTATTATGGCTACACCTTC.

V and J are TRBV10-3 and TRBJ2-1; 9 positions agree with TRBD2. With V trimmed by 6 bases and J by 4 bases, 7 bases remained unmatched. Germline values: CDR1 ENHRY, CDR2 SYGVKD. The CDR3 sequence is 15 residues long. The CDR3 DNA reads as TGTGCCATCAGCCAACTGGCGGGGGGGTACAATGAGCAGTTCTTC. The encoded protein is CAISQLAGGYNEQFF.

V usage is TRBV4-3 and J usage is TRBJ2-5, with D possibly called TRBD1 or TRBD2 (6 bases each). The CDR3 runs to 15 residues. Germline CDR1 reads LGHNA; CDR2 reads YSLEER. The V end was cut by 0 bases, the J end by 5 bases, with 13 bases between. CDR3 region: CASSQEVGGRETQYF. CDR3 bases: TGCGCCAGCAGCCAAGAGGTGGGGGGCCGGGAGACCCAGTACTTC.

This clone was seen only a few times. The chain joins TRBV18 to TRBJ2-7, with 8 bases that match TRBD1. Germline V CDR1 and CDR2: KGHSH, LQKENI. With V trimmed by 2 bases and J by 2 bases, 8 bases remained unmatched. This CDR3 contains 16 residues. The CDR3 sequence is CASSPKTGDGPYEQYF. DNA of the CDR3: TGTGCCAGCTCACCAAAGACAGGGGATGGACCCTACGAGCAGTACTTC.

This clone was counted between two and nine times. V is TRBV7-9 and J is TRBJ1-3, with D possibly being TRBD1 (5 bases). This CDR3 spans 15 amino acids. V was shortened by 5 bases and J by 0 bases, with 11 bases between the two germline ends. Germline V gene data show CDR1 as SEHNR and CDR2 as FQNEAQ (reference sequence). This chain's CDR3 is CASSPHGTSGNTIYF. The CDR3 DNA follows: TGTGCCAGCAGCCCGCACGGGACCTCTGGAAACACCATATATTTT. Full variable domain (missing parts from reference TRBV7-9 and TRBJ1-3): DTGVSQNPRHKITKRGQNVTFRCDPISEHNRLYWYRQTLGQGPEFLTYFQNEAQLEKSRLLSDRFSAERPKGSFSTLEIQRTEQGDSAMYLCASSPHGTSGNTIYFGEGSWLTVV.

J is TRBJ1-1 and V is TRBV5-1; D perhaps matches TRBD1 (5 bases). CDR1 and CDR2 (germline): SGHRS, YFSETQ. The V and J ends lost 0 bases and 1 base respectively, with 13 bases between them. The CDR3 contains 16 residues. The CDR3 reads CASSLGHGGTNTEAFF. In nucleotides, the CDR3 is TGCGCCAGCAGCTTGGGGCACGGGGGGACGAACACTGAAGCTTTCTTT.

This clone was recorded a few times. The CDR3 reads CASSLQGRDNYGYTF. The CDR3 DNA follows: TGCGCCAGCAGTTTACAGGGAAGGGATAACTATGGCTACACCTTC. V is TRBV5-1 and J is TRBJ1-2; D possibly corresponds to TRBD1 (6 bases). CDR1 SGHRS and CDR2 YFSETQ come from the germline V gene. Trimming pared 5 bases from V and 1 base from J, leaving 15 bases between. The CDR3 consists of 15 residues.

The rearrangement joins TRBV9 to TRBJ2-6, with unresolved D. V shed 3 bases and J shed 0 bases, with 7 bases lying between them. This CDR3 region has 15 residues. Looked up from germline, CDR1 is SGDLS and CDR2 is YYNGEE. CDR3 region: CASSATTSGANVLTF. CDR3 coding DNA: TGTGCCAGCAGCGCAACGACCTCTGGGGCCAACGTCCTGACTTTC.

The V gene is TRBV5-4, the J gene TRBJ2-5; possible D gene TRBD2, 5 bases. CDR3 size: 14 residues. CDR1 and CDR2 from the germline V gene are SGHNT and YYREEE (reference sequence). Trimming shortened V by 2 bases and J by 2 bases, and 10 bases separated the two germline ends. CDR3 in DNA: TGTGCCAGCAGCTTAGGAGGTACTCAAGAGACCCAGTACTTC. Translating it yields CASSLGGTQETQYF.

The chain joins TRBV5-1 to TRBJ2-5; 7 bases align to TRBD1. CDR3 length: 15 residues. Germline CDR1 reads SGHRS; CDR2 reads YFSETQ. J lost 0 bases, V lost 3 bases, and 5 bases had no gene match. CDR3 residues: CASSSYGQDQETQYF. The CDR3 DNA reads as TGCGCCAGCAGCTCTTACGGACAGGACCAAGAGACCCAGTACTTC.

This clone was found a few times. The genes are TRBV29-1 and TRBJ1-1, with 10 positions matching TRBD1. The CDR3 spans 13 residues. Germline assignment: CDR1 SQVTM and CDR2 ANQGSEA. Trimming at V came to 6 bases and at J to 4 bases, leaving 5 bases not matched to a gene. The CDR3 is CSVRQGAGTEAFF. CDR3 sequence (DNA): TGCAGCGTGAGACAGGGGGCGGGCACTGAAGCTTTCTTT.

The chain joins TRBV19 to TRBJ1-2; unclear D gene. Germline assignment: CDR1 LNHDA and CDR2 SQIVND (reference sequence). V dropped 7 bases and J dropped 8 bases, with 17 bases sitting between them. The CDR3 is 13 amino acids. The CDR3 is CASIGQREGGYTF. CDR3 DNA sequence: TGTGCCAGTATAGGGCAGCGAGAGGGCGGCTACACCTTC.

The chain links TRBV7-2 to TRBJ2-3, with D hard to call. Trimming removed 4 bases at V and 4 bases at J, with 6 bases between. The CDR3 runs to 12 residues. Germline V gives CDR1 SGHTA, CDR2 FQGNSA. The CDR3: CASSSTADTQYF. DNA of the CDR3: TGTGCCAGCAGCTCCACCGCAGATACGCAGTATTTT.

The chain is built from TRBV7-2 and TRBJ1-3; D gene ambiguous. Between the trimmed V and J ends, which lost 2 bases and 0 bases, there was a span of 14 bases. In germline, CDR1 is SGHTA, CDR2 FQGNSA. This CDR3 has 17 residues. CDR3 DNA sequence: TGTGCCAGCAGCTTATTCCCCCCGAGTGTCTCTGGAAACACCATATATTTT. Encoded protein: CASSLFPPSVSGNTIYF.

The chain joins TRBV27 to TRBJ1-5; a weak D match, TRBD1 (5 bases). Germline loops: CDR1 MNHEY, CDR2 SMNVEV (reference sequence). V was clipped by 1 base and J by 2 bases, with 9 bases between them. This CDR3 spans 15 amino acids. Here the CDR3 reads CASSLFGTGNQPQHF. CDR3 coding DNA: TGTGCCAGCAGTTTATTTGGGACTGGCAATCAGCCCCAGCATTTT.

The chain couples TRBV29-1 to TRBJ2-1, with D possibly being TRBD1 or TRBD2 (5 bases each). The germline V gene encodes CDR1 SQVTM and CDR2 ANQGSEA. CDR3 length equals 12 residues. The V end was cut by 6 bases, the J end by 8 bases, with 14 bases between. The CDR3 loop is CSVGPRGDEQFF. DNA for the CDR3: TGCAGCGTCGGACCGAGGGGCGATGAGCAGTTCTTC.

A single count supports this clone. The J gene is TRBJ2-2, the V gene TRBV5-1, with a possible D match to TRBD2 (5 bases). Germline CDR1 is SGHRS and CDR2 is YFSETQ. The CDR3 is made up of 14 amino acids. V was cut by 3 bases and J by 2 bases, with 8 bases left in between. The CDR3 bases are TGCGCCAGCAGCTCGGACTCTAACACCGGGGAGCTGTTTTTT. This translates into CASSSDSNTGELFF.